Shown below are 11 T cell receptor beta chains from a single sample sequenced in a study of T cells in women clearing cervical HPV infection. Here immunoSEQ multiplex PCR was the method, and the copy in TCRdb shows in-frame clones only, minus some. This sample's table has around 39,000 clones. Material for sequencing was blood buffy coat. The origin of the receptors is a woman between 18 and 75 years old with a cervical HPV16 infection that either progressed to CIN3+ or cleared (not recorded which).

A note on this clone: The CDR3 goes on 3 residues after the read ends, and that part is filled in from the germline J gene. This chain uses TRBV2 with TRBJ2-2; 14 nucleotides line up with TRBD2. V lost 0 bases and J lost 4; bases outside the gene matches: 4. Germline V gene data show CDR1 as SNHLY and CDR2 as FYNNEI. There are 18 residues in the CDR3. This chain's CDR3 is CASSEARTSGGTTGELFF. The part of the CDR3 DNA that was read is TGTGCCAGCAGTGAAGCCAGGACTAGCGGGGGGACCACCGGGGAG.

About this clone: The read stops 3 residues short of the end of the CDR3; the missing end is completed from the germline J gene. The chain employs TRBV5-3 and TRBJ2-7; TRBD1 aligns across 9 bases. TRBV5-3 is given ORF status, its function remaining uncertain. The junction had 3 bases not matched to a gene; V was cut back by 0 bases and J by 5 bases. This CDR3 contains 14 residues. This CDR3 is CARSLGDRVNEQYF. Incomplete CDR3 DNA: TGTGCCAGAAGCTTGGGGGACAGGGTCAACGAG.

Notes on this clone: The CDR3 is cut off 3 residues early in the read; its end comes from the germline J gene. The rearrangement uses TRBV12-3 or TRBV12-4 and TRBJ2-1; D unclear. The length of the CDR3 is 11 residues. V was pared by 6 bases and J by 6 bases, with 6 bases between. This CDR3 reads CASSLLNEQFF. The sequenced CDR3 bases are TGTGCCAGCAGCCTACTCAATGAG.

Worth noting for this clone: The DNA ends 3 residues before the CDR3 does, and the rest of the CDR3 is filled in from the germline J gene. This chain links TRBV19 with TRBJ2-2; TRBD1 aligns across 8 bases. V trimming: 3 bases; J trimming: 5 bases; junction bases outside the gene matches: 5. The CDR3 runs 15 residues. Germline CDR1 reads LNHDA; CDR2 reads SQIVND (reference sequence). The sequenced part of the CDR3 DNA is TGTGCCAGTAGTATGGAGACAGGGGCTACCGGGGAG. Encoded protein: CASSMETGATGE. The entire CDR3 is CASSMETGATGELFF.

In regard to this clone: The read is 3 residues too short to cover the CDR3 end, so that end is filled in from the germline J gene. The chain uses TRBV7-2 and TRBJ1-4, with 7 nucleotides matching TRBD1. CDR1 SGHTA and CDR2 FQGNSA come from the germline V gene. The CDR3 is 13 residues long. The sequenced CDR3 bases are TGTGCCAGCAGCACCGGACAGGCCGGGACA. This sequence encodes CASSTGQAGT. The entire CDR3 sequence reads CASSTGQAGTLFF.

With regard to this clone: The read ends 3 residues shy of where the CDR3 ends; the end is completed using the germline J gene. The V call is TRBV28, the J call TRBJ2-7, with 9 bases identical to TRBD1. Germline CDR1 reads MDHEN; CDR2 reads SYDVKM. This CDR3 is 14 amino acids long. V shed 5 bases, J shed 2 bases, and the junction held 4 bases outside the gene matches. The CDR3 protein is CASSRQGGPYEQYF. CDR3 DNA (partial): TGTGCCAGCAGTCGACAGGGGGGTCCCTACGAG.

The CDR3 reads CASGHREGSPLHF. CDR3 bases read: TGTGCCAGCGGTCACAGGGAAGGGTCACCC. The chain has TRBV6-2 or TRBV6-3 and TRBJ1-6, with TRBD1 as a possible D gene (6 bases). The read terminates 3 residues ahead of where the CDR3 ends, so the germline J gene completes it. V was shortened by 8 bases and J by 10 bases, with 15 bases between the two germline ends. This CDR3 contains 13 residues. Germline V gene sequence: CDR1 MNHEY, CDR2 SVGEGT.

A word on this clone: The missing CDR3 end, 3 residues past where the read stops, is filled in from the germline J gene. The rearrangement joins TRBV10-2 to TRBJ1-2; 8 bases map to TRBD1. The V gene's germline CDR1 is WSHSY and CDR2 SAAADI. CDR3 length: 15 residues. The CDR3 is CASSEQGAGWSGYTF. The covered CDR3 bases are TGCGCCAGCAGTGAGCAGGGGGCAGGCTGGTCGGGC.

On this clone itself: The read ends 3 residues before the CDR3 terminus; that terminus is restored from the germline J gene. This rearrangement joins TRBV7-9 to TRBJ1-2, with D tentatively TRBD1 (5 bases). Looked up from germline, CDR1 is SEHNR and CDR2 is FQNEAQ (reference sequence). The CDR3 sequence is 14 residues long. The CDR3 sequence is CASSFSTQGYDYTF. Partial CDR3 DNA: TGTGCCAGCAGCTTTAGTACCCAGGGTTACGAC.

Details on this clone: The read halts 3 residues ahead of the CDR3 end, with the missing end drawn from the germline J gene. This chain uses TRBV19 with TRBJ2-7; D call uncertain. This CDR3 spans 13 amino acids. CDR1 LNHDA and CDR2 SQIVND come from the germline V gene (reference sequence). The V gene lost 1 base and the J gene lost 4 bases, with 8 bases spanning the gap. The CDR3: CASSIGLNYEQYF. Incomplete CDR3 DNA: TGTGCCAGTAGTATAGGCCTAAATTACGAG.

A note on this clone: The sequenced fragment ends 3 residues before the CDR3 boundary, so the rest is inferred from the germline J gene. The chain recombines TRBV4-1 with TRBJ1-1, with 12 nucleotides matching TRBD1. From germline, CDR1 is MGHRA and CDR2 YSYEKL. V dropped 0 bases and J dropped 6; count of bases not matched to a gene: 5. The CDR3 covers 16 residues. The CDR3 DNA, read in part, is TGCGCCAGCAGCCAAGATAGTGGGGACAGGGGGCCTGAA. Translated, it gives CASSQDSGDRGPE. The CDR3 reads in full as CASSQDSGDRGPEAFF.